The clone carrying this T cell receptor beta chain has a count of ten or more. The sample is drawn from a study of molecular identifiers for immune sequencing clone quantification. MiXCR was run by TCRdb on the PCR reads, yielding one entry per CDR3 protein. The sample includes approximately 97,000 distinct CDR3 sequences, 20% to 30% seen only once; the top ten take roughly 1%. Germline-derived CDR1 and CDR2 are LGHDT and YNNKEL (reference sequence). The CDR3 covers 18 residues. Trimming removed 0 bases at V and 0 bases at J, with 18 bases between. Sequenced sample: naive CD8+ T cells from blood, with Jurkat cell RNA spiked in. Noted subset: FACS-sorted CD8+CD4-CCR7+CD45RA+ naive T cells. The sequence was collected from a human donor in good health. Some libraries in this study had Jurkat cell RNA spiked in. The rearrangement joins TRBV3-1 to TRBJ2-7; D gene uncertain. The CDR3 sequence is CASSQDFRAHVDSYEQYF. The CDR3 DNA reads TGTGCCAGCAGCCAAGATTTTCGGGCACACGTAGACTCCTACGAGCAGTACTTC.